This TCR beta chain was captured in a study of molecular identifiers for immune sequencing clone quantification (dated by TCRdb to the late 2010s). General notes on the study: For a replicate experiment, RNA from around 20,000 or 100,000 naive CD8 T cells was divided into five aliquots, of which four were sequenced. The study was a methods study using CD8 T cells to benchmark molecular-identifier clustering-based TCR repertoire sequencing (MIDCIRS) and TCR RNA copy counting. Beyond this particular receptor, the publication reports: In CMV-specific effector cells, clones with more than 20 RNA copies contained over 98% of molecules, whereas in naive cells such clones contained under 1% of molecules. Spiked-in Jurkat TCR RNA (around 9 copies' worth), which is not part of the donor repertoire, was contained in the naive libraries. Modeling estimated 3 to 3.5 recovered TCR RNA copies per cell, compared with about 10 by digital PCR, which implies around 30% capture efficiency. When barcode sub-clustering was omitted, TCR diversity was inflated by chimeric consensus sequences, with chimeras reaching as high as 47%. Spiked-in Jurkat TCR RNA equivalent to a single cell was reported to be detectable even among approximately 1 million naive CD8 T cells. Highly expanded clone sizes could be underestimated if identical TCR molecules share a barcode.

Concerning this clonotype itself: The antigen this receptor binds is unknown. Per-base quality was not reported, and no clone a single base away is much larger than it.

The cysteine opens and the phenylalanine closes a CDR3 of 11 amino acids. Only the CDR3 portion is preserved as DNA: 33 bases, with reading frame beginning at the first base. The trim is 4 bases for V and 6 bases for J, with a gap of 8 bases between the germline ends. CDR1 SGHRS and CDR2 YFSETQ are derived from the germline V gene. Libraries of naive CD8 T cells were built from anywhere between roughly 17,000 and 1,000,000 sorted cells, with 10%, 30% or 50% of the purified RNA used. Naive CD8 T cells were FACS-sorted as CD8+CD4-CCR7+CD45RA+ on a BD FACSAria II into RLT Plus buffer. Around 10 TCR copies' worth of Jurkat RNA were spiked into about 20,000-1,000,000 naive CD8 T cell samples to test detection sensitivity. CD8 T cells were enriched using RosetteSep CD8+ T Cell Enrichment Cocktail and Ficoll-Paque, and the enriched cells then underwent ACK red cell lysis. The library was prepared using PCR. These reads were obtained on a NextSeq 500. Bulk TCR libraries were made following a previously described method, with the TCR primers given in Table S5. The Qiagen AllPrep DNA/RNA kit was used to purify total RNA. Before analysis, reads from multiple sequencing runs of the same library were pooled. Turning to the authors' computational methods: Only reads with exact TCR constant sequence were kept, trimmed to 150 nt, and grouped by their 12-nt molecular barcodes. Reads within each barcode group were sub-clustered using a 15% Levenshtein threshold, and quality-weighted consensus sequences were constructed for each RNA molecule. Non-functional sequences were removed, as were lower-count sequences one edit away from another. On the basis of fitting two negative binomial distributions, barcode sub-clusters with fewer than 20% of the maximum read count were discarded. Through fastp at Q25 and MiXCR, TCRdb rebuilt clones from the public reads, retaining in-frame beta chains. Each entry is one CDR3 protein sequence, shown with its most common DNA and genes. V and J calls and clone size were set by TCRdb, not the authors. The table for this sample lists around 300,000 distinct CDR3 sequences; roughly 23% of them were counted only once. The ten largest clonotypes hold roughly 0.7% of the sample.

Material: naive CD8+ T cells from blood, with Jurkat cell RNA spiked in. In the paper's terms, the cell subset or site label means: FACS-sorted CD8+CD4-CCR7+CD45RA+ naive T cells. The clonotype originates from a human donor in good health. Some libraries in this study had Jurkat cell RNA spiked in. Recombination connected TRBV5-1 to TRBJ2-7; no D gene is confidently identified. The nucleotides read TGCGCCAGCAGCCAGAGTAGCGAGCAGTACTTC. Its protein reads: CASSQSSEQYF.